These T cell receptor beta chains were read from a single sample in a study of blood T cell repertoires in COVID-19. The table came from immunoSEQ multiplex PCR; TCRdb's copy has only in-frame clones and leaves some out. The sample lists just over 300,000 clones, about nine tenths occurring once. Material: peripheral blood. Receptor source: a man younger than 35 with active or convalescent COVID-19. The CDR3 runs from the conserved cysteine through the conserved F or W. Each record gives: CDR3 length, V gene, J gene, clone size, D gene, CDR3 DNA, CDR3 protein. The D gene is left open where the match is weak. Expanded clones get a size class; other rows say once, few or many, or leave the size out.

17	TRBV27	TRBJ2-7	NA	NA	TGTGCCAGCAGTTCGACCCCGGGTTCGGAGGGGAGGTACGAGCAGTACTTC	CASSSTPGSEGRYEQYF
14	TRBV27	TRBJ2-1	NA	TRBD2	TGTGCCAGCACTATAGCGGGAGGGCCCTATGAGCAGTTCTTC	CASTIAGGPYEQFF
13	TRBV7-3	TRBJ2-3	NA	NA	TGTGCCAGTGCCGGGATCAACACAGATACGCAGTATTTT	CASAGINTDTQYF
18	TRBV4-1	TRBJ2-7	NA	NA	TGCGCCAGCAGCCAAGACCAGGGTGATAGCGGAGCGGGCTACGAGCAGTACTTC	CASSQDQGDSGAGYEQYF
13	TRBV6-5	TRBJ2-5	NA	TRBD1	TGTGCCAGCAGTCCCAGGGGGCTAGAGACCCAGTACTTC	CASSPRGLETQYF
15	TRBV11-2	TRBJ2-1	NA	TRBD2	TGTGCCAGCAGCTTCAGCGTAGCGGGGAACAATGAGCAGTTCTTC	CASSFSVAGNNEQFF
14	TRBV6-1	TRBJ2-1	NA	TRBD2	TGTGCCAGCAGTGAAGGGGGAGGGTCCCATGAGCAGTTCTTC	CASSEGGGSHEQFF
15	TRBV6-6	TRBJ2-1	NA	NA	TGTGCCAGCAGTGGCCTCCGGGTCTCCTACAATGAGCAGTTCTTC	CASSGLRVSYNEQFF
12	TRBV29-1	TRBJ1-2	few	TRBD1	TGCAGCGGCGGGACAGGGGATTATGGCTACACCTTC	CSGGTGDYGYTF
14	TRBV18	TRBJ1-5	NA	NA	TGTGCCAGCTCCTGGGAGAGTGACAATCAGCCCCAGCATTTT	CASSWESDNQPQHF
15	TRBV5-4	TRBJ2-3	NA	NA	TGTGCCAGCAGCCGTAGGGAGCAAGGAGCAGATACGCAGTATTTT	CASSRREQGADTQYF
15	TRBV6-1	TRBJ1-6	NA	NA	TGTGCCAGCAGTGAACAGGGATCCTATAATTCACCCCTCCACTTT	CASSEQGSYNSPLHF
13	TRBV7-6	TRBJ1-5	NA	NA	TGTGCCAGCAGCTTCGGCACAGATCAGCCCCAGCATTTT	CASSFGTDQPQHF
11	TRBV27	TRBJ2-1	NA	NA	TGTGCCAGCAGTCACACAGGGGAGCAGTTCTTC	CASSHTGEQFF
13	TRBV29-1	TRBJ2-3	NA	NA	TGCAGCGTTGAAGCTACAGTCCAAGATACGCAGTATTTT	CSVEATVQDTQYF
15	TRBV28	TRBJ2-1	NA	NA	TGTGCCAGCAACATCGGGAGCTCGACCTACAATGAGCAGTTCTTC	CASNIGSSTYNEQFF
14	TRBV9	TRBJ2-7	once	TRBD2	TGTGCCAGCAGCGCGACGACTAGCTTCAACGAGCAGTACTTC	CASSATTSFNEQYF
16	TRBV21-1	TRBJ1-5	NA	NA	TGTGCCAGCAGCAAAGGAGGAAACTTTAGCAATCAGCCCCAGCATTTT	CASSKGGNFSNQPQHF
13	TRBV11-2	TRBJ1-5	NA	NA	TGTGCCAGCAGCTTGTATCCGGGTCAGCCCCAGCATTTT	CASSLYPGQPQHF
15	TRBV5-1	TRBJ2-1	NA	TRBD1	TGCGCCAGTCGACCCGGACAGGGGGTTAACAATGAGCAGTTCTTC	CASRPGQGVNNEQFF
14	TRBV6-5	TRBJ2-6	NA	NA	TGTGCCAGCACCCGACAGGCTGGGGCCAACGTCCTGACTTTC	CASTRQAGANVLTF
15	TRBV6-1	TRBJ2-5	few	TRBD2	TGTGCCAGCAGTGAAACTAGCGGGAGTGTAGAGACCCAGTACTTC	CASSETSGSVETQYF
15	TRBV2	TRBJ2-7	once	TRBD1	TGTGCCAGCACTACACGTACAGGGGGCTACTACGAGCAGTACTTC	CASTTRTGGYYEQYF
17	TRBV4-1	TRBJ1-5	NA	NA	TGCGCCAGCAGCCAAGATGGTGGAGGATTTAGCAATCAGCCCCAGCATTTT	CASSQDGGGFSNQPQHF
15	TRBV6-5	TRBJ2-3	few	TRBD2	TGTGCCACGGGACTAGCCTCAGGGAACTCAGATACGCAGTATTTT	CATGLASGNSDTQYF
15	TRBV5-8	TRBJ2-1	NA	TRBD2	TGTGCCAGCAGCACCGGGACTAGCGGCGTATTGGGGCAGTTCTTC	CASSTGTSGVLGQFF
15	TRBV13	TRBJ2-1	NA	NA	TGTGCCAGCAGCTCTCGGGACTCCTCCTACAATGAGCAGTTCTTC	CASSSRDSSYNEQFF
17	TRBV11-2	TRBJ1-4	once	NA	TGTGCCAGCAGCTTATTTGTGGTCCAGGCAACTAATGAAAAACTGTTTTTT	CASSLFVVQATNEKLFF
14	TRBV5-6	TRBJ1-1	once	NA	TGTGCCAGCATTTCGGGGTTTTTGAACACTGAAGCTTTCTTT	CASISGFLNTEAFF
14	TRBV19	TRBJ2-1	NA	NA	TGTGCCAGTAGTACGCCCGAGCGGTGGTTTGAGCAGTTCTTC	CASSTPERWFEQFF
17	TRBV3-1/TRBV3-2	TRBJ1-3	few	NA	TGTGCCAGCAGCCAAGATTGGGCAGGAAACTCTGGAAACACCATATATTTT	CASSQDWAGNSGNTIYF
14	TRBV4-1	TRBJ1-6	once	TRBD1	TGCGCCAGCAGCCTGGGACAGGTTGATTCACCCCTCCACTTT	CASSLGQVDSPLHF
15	TRBV4-2	TRBJ1-1	NA	NA	TGTGCCAGCAGCTTGGTGGGCAGAGGAGGCACTGAAGCTTTCTTT	CASSLVGRGGTEAFF
13	TRBV15	TRBJ2-7	NA	NA	TGTGCCACCAGTGACTTTTCCTCCTACGAGCAGTACTTC	CATSDFSSYEQYF
15	TRBV25-1	TRBJ2-1	NA	TRBD2	TGTGCCAGCAGTGAAGCGGGAGGGCCCCACAATGAGCAGTTCTTC	CASSEAGGPHNEQFF
14	TRBV3-1/TRBV3-2	TRBJ2-1	NA	TRBD1	TGTGCCAGCAGCCAAATGGGACAGGGCGATGAGCAGTTCTTC	CASSQMGQGDEQFF
13	TRBV29-1	TRBJ2-1	NA	NA	TGCAGCGTGGATGGGGGGTCCTACAATGAGCAGTTCTTC	CSVDGGSYNEQFF
16	TRBV4-1	TRBJ1-5	NA	NA	TGCGCCAGCAGCCAAACCATCATACGGGGAACCCAGCCCCAGCATTTT	CASSQTIIRGTQPQHF
14	TRBV2	TRBJ2-1	NA	TRBD2	TGTGCCAGCAGTCCCGGACTAGCGGGCAATGAGCAGTTCTTC	CASSPGLAGNEQFF
14	TRBV6-1	TRBJ1-1	NA	NA	TGTGCCAGCAGTGAACTCAGGGGAAGCACTGAAGCTTTCTTT	CASSELRGSTEAFF
15	TRBV6-5	TRBJ2-7	NA	TRBD2	TGTGCCAGCAGTTACTCGACGGGAGGAAAGTCCGAGCAGTACTTC	CASSYSTGGKSEQYF
13	TRBV27	TRBJ1-1	NA	NA	TGTGCCAGCAGCTCAGGGATCGTGGGTGAAGCTTTCTTT	CASSSGIVGEAFF
12	TRBV29-1	TRBJ2-2	NA	NA	TGCAGCGCACGACAGGTTCCCGGGGAGCTGTTTTTT	CSARQVPGELFF
16	TRBV21-1	TRBJ2-3	NA	NA	TGTGCCAGCAGCAATCGGACAGGGACTAGCACAGATACGCAGTATTTT	CASSNRTGTSTDTQYF
14	TRBV5-5	TRBJ1-1	NA	NA	TGTGCCAGCAGCACCTTGGGTGGAGACACTGAAGCTTTCTTT	CASSTLGGDTEAFF